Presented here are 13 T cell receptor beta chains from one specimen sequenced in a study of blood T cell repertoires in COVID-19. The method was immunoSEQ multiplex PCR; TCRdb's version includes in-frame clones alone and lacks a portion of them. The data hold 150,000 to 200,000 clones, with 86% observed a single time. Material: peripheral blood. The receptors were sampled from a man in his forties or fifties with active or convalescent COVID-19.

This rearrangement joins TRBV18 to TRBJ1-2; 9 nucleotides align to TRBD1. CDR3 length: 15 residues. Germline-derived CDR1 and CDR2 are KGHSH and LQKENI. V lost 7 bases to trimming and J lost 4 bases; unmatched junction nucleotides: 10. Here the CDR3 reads CASLENRGLVYGYTF. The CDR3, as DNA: TGTGCCAGCTTGGAGAACAGGGGGCTAGTCTATGGCTACACCTTC. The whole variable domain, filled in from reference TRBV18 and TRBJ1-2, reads NAGVMQNPRHLVRRRGQEARLRCSPMKGHSHVYWYRQLPEEGLKFMVYLQKENIIDESGMPKERFSAEFPKEGPSILRIQQVVRGDSAAYFCASLENRGLVYGYTFGSGTRLTVV.

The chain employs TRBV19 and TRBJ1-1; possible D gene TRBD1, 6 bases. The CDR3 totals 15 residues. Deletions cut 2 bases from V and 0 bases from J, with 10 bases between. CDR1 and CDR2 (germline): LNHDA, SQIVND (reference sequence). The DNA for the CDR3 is TGTGCCAGTAGTATAAATGGACAGTTGAACACTGAAGCTTTCTTT. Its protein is CASSINGQLNTEAFF.

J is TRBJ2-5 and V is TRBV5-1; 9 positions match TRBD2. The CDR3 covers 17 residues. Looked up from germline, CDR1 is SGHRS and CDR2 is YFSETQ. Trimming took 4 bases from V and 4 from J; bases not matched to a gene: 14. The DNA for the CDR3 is TGCGCCAGCAGCGCCGGTGGGGCGGGGGGGCCTCGAGAGACCCAGTACTTC. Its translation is CASSAGGAGGPRETQYF.

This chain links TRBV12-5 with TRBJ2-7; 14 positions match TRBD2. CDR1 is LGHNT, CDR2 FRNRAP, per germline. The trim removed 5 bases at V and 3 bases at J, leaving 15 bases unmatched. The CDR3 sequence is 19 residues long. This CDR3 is CASGTSSGTSGRSFYEQYF. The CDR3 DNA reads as TGTGCTAGTGGTACCTCCTCCGGGACTAGCGGGAGAAGTTTCTACGAGCAGTACTTC.

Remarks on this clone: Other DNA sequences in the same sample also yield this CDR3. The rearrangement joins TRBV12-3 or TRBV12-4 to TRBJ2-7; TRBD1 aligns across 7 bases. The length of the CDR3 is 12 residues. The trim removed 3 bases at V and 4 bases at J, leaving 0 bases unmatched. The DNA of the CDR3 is TGTGCCAGCAGTTTGGGACAGTACGAGCAGTACTTC. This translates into CASSLGQYEQYF.

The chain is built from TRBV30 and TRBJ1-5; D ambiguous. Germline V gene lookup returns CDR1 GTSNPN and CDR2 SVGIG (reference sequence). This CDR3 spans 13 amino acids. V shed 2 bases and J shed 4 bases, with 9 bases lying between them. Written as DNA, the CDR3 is TGTGCCTGGAGTCGCGACACAAATCAGCCCCAGCATTTT. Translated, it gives CAWSRDTNQPQHF.

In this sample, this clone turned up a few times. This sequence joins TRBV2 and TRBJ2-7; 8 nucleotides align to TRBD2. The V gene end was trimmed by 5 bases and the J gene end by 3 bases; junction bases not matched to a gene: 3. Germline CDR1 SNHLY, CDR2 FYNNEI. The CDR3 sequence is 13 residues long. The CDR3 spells CASSLSGSYEQYF. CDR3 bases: TGTGCCAGCAGTCTCAGCGGGAGCTACGAGCAGTACTTC. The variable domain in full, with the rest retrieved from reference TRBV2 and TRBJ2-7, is EPEVTQTPSHQVTQMGQEVILRCVPISNHLYFYWYRQILGQKVEFLVSFYNNEISEKSEIFDDQFSVERPDGSNFTLKIRSTKLEDSAMYFCASSLSGSYEQYFGPGTRLTVT.

CDR3 coding DNA: TGTGCCAGCAGTCCGCTCCGGGACAGTTTGGACTACACCTTC. This codes for CASSPLRDSLDYTF. The rearrangement joins TRBV27 to TRBJ1-2; TRBD1 matches 7 bases. After removal of 5 bases from V and 10 bases from J, the junction contained 13 bases not matched to a gene. The CDR3 is 14 amino acids. Germline V gene lookup returns CDR1 MNHEY and CDR2 SMNVEV (reference sequence).

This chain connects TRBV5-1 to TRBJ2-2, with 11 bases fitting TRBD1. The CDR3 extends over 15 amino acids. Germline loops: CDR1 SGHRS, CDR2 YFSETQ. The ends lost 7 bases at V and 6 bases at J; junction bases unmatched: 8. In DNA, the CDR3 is TGCGCCAGCTCTAGGGACAGGGGGACCGCCGGGGAGCTGTTTTTT. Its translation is CASSRDRGTAGELFF.

CDR3 amino acids: CASSLGLVGQDTQYF. CDR3 bases: TGTGCCAGCAGCTTGGGGTTAGTGGGGCAAGATACGCAGTATTTT. The rearrangement links TRBV2 to TRBJ2-3, with TRBD1 as a possible D gene (5 bases). The CDR3 runs 15 residues. Deletions cut 6 bases from V and 5 bases from J, with 18 bases between. Germline V gene lookup returns CDR1 SNHLY and CDR2 FYNNEI. The full variable domain, with the rest looked up from reference TRBV2 and TRBJ2-3, is EPEVTQTPSHQVTQMGQEVILRCVPISNHLYFYWYRQILGQKVEFLVSFYNNEISEKSEIFDDQFSVERPDGSNFTLKIRSTKLEDSAMYFCASSLGLVGQDTQYFGPGTRLTVL.

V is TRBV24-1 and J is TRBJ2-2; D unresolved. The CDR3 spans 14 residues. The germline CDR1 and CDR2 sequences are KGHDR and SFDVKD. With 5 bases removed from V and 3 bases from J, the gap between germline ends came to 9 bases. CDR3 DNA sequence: TGTGCCACCAGTGCCCCCGGGTACACCGGGGAGCTGTTTTTT. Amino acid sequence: CATSAPGYTGELFF.

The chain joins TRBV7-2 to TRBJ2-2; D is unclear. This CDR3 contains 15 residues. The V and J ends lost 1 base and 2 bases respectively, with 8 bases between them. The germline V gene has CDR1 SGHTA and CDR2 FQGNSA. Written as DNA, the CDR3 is TGTGCCAGCAGCTTAGAGCTGACTAACACCGGGGAGCTGTTTTTT. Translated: CASSLELTNTGELFF.

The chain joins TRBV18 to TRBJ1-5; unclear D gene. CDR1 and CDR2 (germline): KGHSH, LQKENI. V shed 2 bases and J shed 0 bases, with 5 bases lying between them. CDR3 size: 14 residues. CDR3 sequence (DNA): TGTGCCAGCTCACCATCATCTAGCAATCAGCCCCAGCATTTT. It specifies CASSPSSSNQPQHF.